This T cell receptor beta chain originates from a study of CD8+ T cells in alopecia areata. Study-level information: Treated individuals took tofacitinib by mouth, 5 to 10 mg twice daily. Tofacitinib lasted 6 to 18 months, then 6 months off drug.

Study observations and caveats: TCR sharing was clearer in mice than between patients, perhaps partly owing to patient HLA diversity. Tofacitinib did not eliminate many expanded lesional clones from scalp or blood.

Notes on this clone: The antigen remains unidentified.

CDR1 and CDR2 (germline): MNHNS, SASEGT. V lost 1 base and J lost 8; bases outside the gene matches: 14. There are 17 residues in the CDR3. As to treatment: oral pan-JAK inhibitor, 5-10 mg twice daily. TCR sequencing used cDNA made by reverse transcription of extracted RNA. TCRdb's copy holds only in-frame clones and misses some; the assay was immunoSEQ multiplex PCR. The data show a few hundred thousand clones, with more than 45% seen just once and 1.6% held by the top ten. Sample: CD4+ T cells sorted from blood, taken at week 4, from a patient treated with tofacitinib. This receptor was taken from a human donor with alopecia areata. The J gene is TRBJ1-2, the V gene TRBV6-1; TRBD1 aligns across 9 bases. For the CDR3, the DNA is TGTGCCAGCAGTGAAGGGCTAGCCGGGACAGGGTCTAGGGGCTACACCTTC. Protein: CASSEGLAGTGSRGYTF.